One and the same sample provided the 16 T cell receptor beta chains below, sequenced in a study of blood T cell repertoires in COVID-19. Using immunoSEQ multiplex PCR, the repertoire was profiled, and TCRdb retains in-frame clones only, with some absent. The data contain under 250,000 clones, 80% to 95% of them singletons. The sequenced sample was peripheral blood. The receptors originated from a man aged 55-75 years with COVID-19, enrolled during active disease.

The V gene is TRBV6-5, the J gene TRBJ2-2; D is perhaps TRBD2 (5 bases). Germline V CDR1 and CDR2: MNHEY, SVGAGI. This CDR3 is 12 amino acids long. V dropped 10 bases and J dropped 4 bases, with 10 bases sitting between them. The CDR3 DNA sequence: TGTGCCACCGAGGGCAGCACCGGGGAGCTGTTTTTT. Residues: CATEGSTGELFF.

This clone appeared a single time. CDR3 residues: CASSLGFRTSGNEETQYF. In nucleotides, the CDR3 is TGTGCCAGCAGCTTGGGATTTAGGACTAGCGGAAATGAAGAGACCCAGTACTTC. The chain has TRBV5-4 and TRBJ2-5, with 10 nucleotides matching TRBD2. V lost 0 bases and J lost 3; bases outside the gene matches: 11. There are 18 residues in the CDR3. Germline CDR1 is SGHNT and CDR2 is YYREEE (reference sequence).

This chain joins TRBV5-5 and TRBJ2-5, with 9 bases fitting TRBD2. V was pared by 4 bases and J by 5 bases, with 9 bases of the junction left unmatched. The germline V gene encodes CDR1 SGHKS and CDR2 YYEKEE (reference sequence). The CDR3 runs to 15 residues. For the CDR3, the DNA is TGTGCCAGCAGCGAAGGGACTGGACTAGCGGAGACCCAGTACTTC. It is translated as CASSEGTGLAETQYF.

The chain couples TRBV9 to TRBJ2-1; weak D call: TRBD1 (6 bases). This CDR3 comprises 18 residues. Germline V gives CDR1 SGDLS, CDR2 YYNGEE. V dropped 4 bases and J dropped 9 bases, with 29 bases sitting between them. Written as DNA, the CDR3 is TGTGCCAGCAGCTCCAGTCTACTGCCCAGGGGAAACCTGGCTGAGCAGTTCTTC. It encodes CASSSSLLPRGNLAEQFF.

The chain has TRBV7-9 and TRBJ2-7, with TRBD2 matching over 11 bases. CDR1 is SEHNR, CDR2 FQNEAQ, per germline (reference sequence). This CDR3 has 17 residues. With V trimmed by 2 bases and J by 2 bases, 8 bases remained unmatched. The CDR3 reads CASSLSLGLAETYEQYF. The CDR3 DNA reads TGTGCCAGCAGCTTAAGTCTGGGACTAGCGGAAACCTACGAGCAGTACTTC.

The chain has TRBV13 and TRBJ2-5, with 11 bases identical to TRBD2. This CDR3 contains 20 residues. Germline V gene lookup returns CDR1 PRHDT and CDR2 FYEKMQ (reference sequence). After removal of 1 base from V and 5 bases from J, the junction contained 18 bases not matched to a gene. The CDR3 nucleotides are TGTGCCAGCAGCTTAGACTACACTAGCGGGAGACCCGCCGAAAGGGAGACCCAGTACTTC. This encodes CASSLDYTSGRPAERETQYF.

The chain employs TRBV5-1 and TRBJ1-1, with 11 nucleotides matching TRBD1. Trimming cost V 7 bases and J 5 bases; bases outside gene matches: 7. Germline lookup yields CDR1 SGHRS and CDR2 YFSETQ. CDR3 length: 14 residues. CDR3 residues: CASHAGTGGTEAFF. The CDR3 nucleotides read TGCGCCAGCCACGCCGGGACAGGGGGGACTGAAGCTTTCTTT.

The chain couples TRBV28 to TRBJ2-1; TRBD1 aligns across 8 bases. The CDR3 has 15 residues. V gave up 2 bases and J gave up 7 bases; unmatched junction bases: 7. The germline CDR1 and CDR2 sequences are MDHEN and SYDVKM. The CDR3 sequence: CASSLGQGAKNEQFF. The CDR3 nucleotides are TGTGCCAGCAGTTTAGGACAGGGTGCAAAAAATGAGCAGTTCTTC.

In its sample, this clone was seen once. The CDR3 coding sequence is TGTGCCAGTAGCCAACGGACAGGGGAGGAAAAACTGTTTTTT. This sequence encodes CASSQRTGEEKLFF. The chain recombines TRBV19 with TRBJ1-4; TRBD1 aligns across 9 bases. The length of the CDR3 is 14 residues. The J segment lost 8 bases and the V segment lost 6 bases, leaving 7 bases of the junction unmatched. Germline V lookup: CDR1 LNHDA, CDR2 SQIVND (reference sequence).

J is TRBJ2-5 and V is TRBV15; D perhaps matches TRBD1 (6 bases). The CDR3 contains 14 residues. The germline V and J ends were trimmed by 3 bases and 5 bases, with 13 bases remaining between them. The germline V gene has CDR1 LNHNV and CDR2 YYDKDF (reference sequence). The chain's CDR3 is CATSSISRGETQYF. The CDR3 DNA follows: TGTGCCACCAGCAGTATTTCGAGGGGGGAGACCCAGTACTTC.

The chain uses TRBV4-2 and TRBJ2-3; D gene uncertain. Germline CDR1 LGHNA, CDR2 YNFKEQ. Trimming left V 1 base short and J 5 bases short, with 10 bases between. The CDR3 sequence is 14 residues long. CDR3 sequence: CASSQVEHQDTQYF. For the CDR3, the DNA is TGTGCCAGCAGCCAAGTTGAACATCAAGATACGCAGTATTTT.

V and J are TRBV6-1 and TRBJ2-7; D perhaps matches TRBD2 (5 bases). The germline V gene has CDR1 MNHNS and CDR2 SASEGT. This CDR3 has 15 residues. Deletions cut 2 bases from V and 2 bases from J, with 13 bases between. Here the CDR3 reads CASSENTGIPYEQYF. CDR3 DNA sequence: TGTGCCAGCAGTGAAAACACGGGAATTCCCTACGAGCAGTACTTC.

The chain joins TRBV19 to TRBJ2-7; 9 positions agree with TRBD1. The CDR3 is 14 amino acids. The V segment lost 3 bases and the J segment 4 bases; nucleotides outside the gene matches: 4. Germline V gene sequence: CDR1 LNHDA, CDR2 SQIVND (reference sequence). The CDR3 is CASSIRDREYEQYF. DNA of the CDR3: TGTGCCAGTAGTATCCGGGACAGGGAATACGAGCAGTACTTC.

The V gene is TRBV6-5, the J gene TRBJ2-5, with 9 bases identical to TRBD2. This CDR3 comprises 16 residues. Looked up from germline, CDR1 is MNHEY and CDR2 is SVGAGI. V shed 0 bases, J shed 3 bases, and the junction held 5 bases outside the gene matches. CDR3 in DNA: TGTGCCAGCAGTTACTCTGGCGGGAGGGTCGAAGAGACCCAGTACTTC. Its translation is CASSYSGGRVEETQYF.

This sequence joins TRBV2 and TRBJ1-5; 10 bases map to TRBD1. Germline CDR1 SNHLY, CDR2 FYNNEI. This CDR3 is 16 amino acids long. The J segment lost 4 bases and the V segment lost 6 bases, leaving 9 bases of the junction unmatched. The CDR3 loop is CASSAGTGESNQPQHF. CDR3 in DNA: TGTGCCAGCAGCGCCGGGACAGGGGAATCAAATCAGCCCCAGCATTTT.

V gene TRBV30 combines with J gene TRBJ2-7; TRBD2 aligns across 7 bases. The CDR3 has 13 amino acids. J lost 5 bases, V lost 0 bases, and 4 bases had no gene match. Germline V lookup: CDR1 GTSNPN, CDR2 SVGIG (reference sequence). This chain's CDR3 is CAWSVSGVHEQYF. In DNA, the CDR3 is TGTGCCTGGAGTGTGAGCGGGGTCCACGAGCAGTACTTC.